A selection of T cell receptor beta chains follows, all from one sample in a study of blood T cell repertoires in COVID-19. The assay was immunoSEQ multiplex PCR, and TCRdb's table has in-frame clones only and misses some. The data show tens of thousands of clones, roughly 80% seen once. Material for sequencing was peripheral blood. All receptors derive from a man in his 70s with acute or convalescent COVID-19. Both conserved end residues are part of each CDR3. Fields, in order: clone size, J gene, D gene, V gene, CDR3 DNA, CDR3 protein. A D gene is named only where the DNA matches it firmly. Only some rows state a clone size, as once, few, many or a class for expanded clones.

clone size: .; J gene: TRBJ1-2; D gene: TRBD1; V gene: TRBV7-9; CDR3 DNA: TGTGCCAGCAGCCCCCGGACAGGGGCAGGCTATGGCTACACCTTC; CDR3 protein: CASSPRTGAGYGYTF
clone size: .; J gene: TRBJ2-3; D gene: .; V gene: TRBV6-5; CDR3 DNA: TGTGCCAGCAGTTACGCCCCGGGGGAAAGAGATACGCAGTATTTT; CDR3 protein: CASSYAPGERDTQYF
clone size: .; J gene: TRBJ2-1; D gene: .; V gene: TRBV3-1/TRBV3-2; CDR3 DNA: TGTGCCAGCGGGTCCTTTATGACACAACGCTCCTACAATGAGCAGTTCTTC; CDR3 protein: CASGSFMTQRSYNEQFF
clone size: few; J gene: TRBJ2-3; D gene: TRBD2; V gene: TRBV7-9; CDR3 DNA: TGTGCCAGCTCGACTAGCGACACCACAGATACGCAGTATTTT; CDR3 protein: CASSTSDTTDTQYF
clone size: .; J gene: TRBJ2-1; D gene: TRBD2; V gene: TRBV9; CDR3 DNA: TGTGCCAGCAGCAAACTAGCGGGAGACTACAATGAGCAGTTCTTC; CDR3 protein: CASSKLAGDYNEQFF
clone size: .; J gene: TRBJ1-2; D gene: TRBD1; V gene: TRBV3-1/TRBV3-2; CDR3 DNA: TGTGCCAGCAGCCAAATGGGACAGGGACCTAACTATGGCTACACCTTC; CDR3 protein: CASSQMGQGPNYGYTF
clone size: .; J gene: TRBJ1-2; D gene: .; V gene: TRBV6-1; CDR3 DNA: TGTGCCAGCAGTGAAAGCGGCCAGAATGATGGCTACACCTTC; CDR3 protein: CASSESGQNDGYTF
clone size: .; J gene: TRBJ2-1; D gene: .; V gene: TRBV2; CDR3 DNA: TGTGCCAGCAGTGAATTTGGGCGGGGAGCGATCTACAATGAGCAGTTCTTC; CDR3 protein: CASSEFGRGAIYNEQFF
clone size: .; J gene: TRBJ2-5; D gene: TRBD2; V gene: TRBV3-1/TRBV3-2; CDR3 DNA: TGTGCCAGCAGCCGCCTAACCTCTGGGCTAGCGGGAGGCCTCCAAGAGACCCAGTACTTC; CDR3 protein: CASSRLTSGLAGGLQETQYF
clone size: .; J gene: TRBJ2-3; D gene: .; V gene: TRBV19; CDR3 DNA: TGTGCCAGTAAGGCAGGGGAGTACGATACGCAGTATTTT; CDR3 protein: CASKAGEYDTQYF
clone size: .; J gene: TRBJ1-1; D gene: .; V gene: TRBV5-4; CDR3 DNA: TGTGCCGCAGGGGTGAAGAACACTGAAGCTTTCTTT; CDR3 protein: CAAGVKNTEAFF
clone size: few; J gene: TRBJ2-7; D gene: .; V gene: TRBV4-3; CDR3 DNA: TGCGCCAGCAGCCCTATTAGGGGGGGGGAGCAGTACTTC; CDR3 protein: CASSPIRGGEQYF
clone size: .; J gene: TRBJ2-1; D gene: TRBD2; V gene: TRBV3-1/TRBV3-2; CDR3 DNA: TGTGCCAGCAGCCAACTAGCGGGCTACTCCTACAATGAGCAGTTCTTC; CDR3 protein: CASSQLAGYSYNEQFF
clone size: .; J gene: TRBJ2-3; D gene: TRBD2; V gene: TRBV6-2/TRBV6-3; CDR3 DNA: TGTGCCAGCAGTTACTCGTTGCGACTAGCGGGGCTGAGCACAGATACGCAGTATTTT; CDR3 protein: CASSYSLRLAGLSTDTQYF
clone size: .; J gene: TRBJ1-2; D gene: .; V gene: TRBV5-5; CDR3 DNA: TGTGCCAGCAGCTTGGAGAGACAGGCCGCTAACTATGGCTACACCTTC; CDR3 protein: CASSLERQAANYGYTF
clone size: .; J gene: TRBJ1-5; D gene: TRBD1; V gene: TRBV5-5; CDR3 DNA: TGTGCCAGCAGCAGGGGACAGCCTAGCAATCAGCCCCAGCATTTT; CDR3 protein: CASSRGQPSNQPQHF
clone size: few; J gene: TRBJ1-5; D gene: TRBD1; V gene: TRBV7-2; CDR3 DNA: TGTGCCAGCAGCTACACAGGGGGCGGTCAGCCCCAGCATTTT; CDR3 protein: CASSYTGGGQPQHF
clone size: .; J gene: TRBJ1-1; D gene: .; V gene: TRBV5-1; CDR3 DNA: TGCGCCAGCAGCATAGGACACTCCATGAACACTGAAGCTTTCTTT; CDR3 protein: CASSIGHSMNTEAFF
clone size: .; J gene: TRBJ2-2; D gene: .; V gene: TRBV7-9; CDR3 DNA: TGTGCCAGCAGCTTTCAATCCGGGAAACCGGACACCGGGGAGCTGTTTTTT; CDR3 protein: CASSFQSGKPDTGELFF
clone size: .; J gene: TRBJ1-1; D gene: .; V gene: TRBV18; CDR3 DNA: TGTGCCAGCTCACCCAATTCGGCGCGAGGGGAAGCTTTCTTT; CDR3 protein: CASSPNSARGEAFF
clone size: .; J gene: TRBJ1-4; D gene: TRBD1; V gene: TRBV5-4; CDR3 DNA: TGTGCCAGCAGCTTCGGACAGGGGTCAACTAATGAAAAACTGTTTTTT; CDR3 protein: CASSFGQGSTNEKLFF
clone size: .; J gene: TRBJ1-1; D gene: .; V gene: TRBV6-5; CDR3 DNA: TGTGCCAGCAGTATCGCAGGGTACAACACTGAAGCTTTCTTT; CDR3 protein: CASSIAGYNTEAFF
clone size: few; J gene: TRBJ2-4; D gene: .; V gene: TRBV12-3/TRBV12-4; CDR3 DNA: TGTGCCAGCAGTCTCTCAATTTCGGACATTCAGTACTTC; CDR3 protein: CASSLSISDIQYF
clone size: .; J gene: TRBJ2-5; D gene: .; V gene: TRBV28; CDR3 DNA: TGTGCCAGCAGACAGACAGGATATGCCCAGTACTTC; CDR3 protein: CASRQTGYAQYF
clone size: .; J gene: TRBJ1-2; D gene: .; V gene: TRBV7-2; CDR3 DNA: TGTGCCAGCAGCCAGGGTGGGTGGTATGGCTACACCTTC; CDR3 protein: CASSQGGWYGYTF
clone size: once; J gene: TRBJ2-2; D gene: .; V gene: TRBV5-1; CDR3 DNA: TGCGCCAGCAGTCCAGGGGCGAACACCGGGGAGCTGTTTTTT; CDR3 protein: CASSPGANTGELFF
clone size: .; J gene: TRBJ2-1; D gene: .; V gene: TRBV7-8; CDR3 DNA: TGTGCCAGCAGCTTAGTCGGGGTCGAGCAGTTCTTC; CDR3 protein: CASSLVGVEQFF
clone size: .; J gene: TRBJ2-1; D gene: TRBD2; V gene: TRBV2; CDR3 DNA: TGTGCCGGCAAACGCGGGAGCTCCTACAATGAGCAGTTCTTC; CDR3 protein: CAGKRGSSYNEQFF
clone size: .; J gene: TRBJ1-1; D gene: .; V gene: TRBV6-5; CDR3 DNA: TGTGCCAGCACTCTAAATATGAACACTGAAGCTTTCTTT; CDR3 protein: CASTLNMNTEAFF
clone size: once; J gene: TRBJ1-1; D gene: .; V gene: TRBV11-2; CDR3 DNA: TGTGCCAGCAGCTTAGTCGATGGGCGGGTTGTACTTGAAGCTTTCTTT; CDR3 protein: CASSLVDGRVVLEAFF
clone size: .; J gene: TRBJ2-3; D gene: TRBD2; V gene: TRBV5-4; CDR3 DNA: TGTGCCAGCAGCACACCTTTAGCGGGAGTCACAGATACGCAGTATTTT; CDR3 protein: CASSTPLAGVTDTQYF
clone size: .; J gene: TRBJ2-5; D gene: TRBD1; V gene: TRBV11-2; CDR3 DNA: TGTGCCAGCAGCCAGGGACAGGGAGAGACCCAGTACTTC; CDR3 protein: CASSQGQGETQYF
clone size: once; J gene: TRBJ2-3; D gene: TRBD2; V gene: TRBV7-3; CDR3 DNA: TGTGCCAGCAGCTCGGGCGGGGGGACGGGAGATACGCAGTATTTT; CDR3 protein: CASSSGGGTGDTQYF
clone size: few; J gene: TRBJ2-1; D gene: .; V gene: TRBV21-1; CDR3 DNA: TGTGCCAGCAGCAAAGAGGGATGGGGGGAACCCTACAATGAGCAGTTCTTC; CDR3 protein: CASSKEGWGEPYNEQFF
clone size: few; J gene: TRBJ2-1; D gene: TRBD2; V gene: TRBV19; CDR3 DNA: TGTGCCAGTAGTATGGTAGCGGGAGCGGGTGAGCAGTTCTTC; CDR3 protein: CASSMVAGAGEQFF
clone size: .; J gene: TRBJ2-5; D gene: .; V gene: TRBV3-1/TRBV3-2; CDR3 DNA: TGTGCCAGCAGCCAAAGAAGACCCGGGACTCGAGCCGAAGAGACCCAGTACTTC; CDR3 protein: CASSQRRPGTRAEETQYF
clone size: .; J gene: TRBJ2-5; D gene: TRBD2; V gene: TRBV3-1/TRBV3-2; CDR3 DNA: TGTGCCAGCAGCAATTATGGGACTAGCGGCCAAGAGACCCAGTACTTC; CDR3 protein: CASSNYGTSGQETQYF
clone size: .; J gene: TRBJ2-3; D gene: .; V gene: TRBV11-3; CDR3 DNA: TGTGCCAGCAGCTTGCAGGGATTAGATACGCAGTATTTT; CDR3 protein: CASSLQGLDTQYF
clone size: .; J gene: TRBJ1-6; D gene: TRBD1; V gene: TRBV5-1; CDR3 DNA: TGCGCCAGCAGCTTGGGGACAGGGGATTCACCCCTCCACTTT; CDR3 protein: CASSLGTGDSPLHF
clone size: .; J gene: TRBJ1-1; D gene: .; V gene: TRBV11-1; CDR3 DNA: TGTGCCAGCTTGGCCAGCGGGGGAATGAACACTGAAGCTTTCTTT; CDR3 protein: CASLASGGMNTEAFF
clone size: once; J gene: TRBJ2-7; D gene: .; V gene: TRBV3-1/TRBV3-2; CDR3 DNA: TGTGCCAGCAGCCATCAGTCCGGCGGGGAGCAGTACTTC; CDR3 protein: CASSHQSGGEQYF
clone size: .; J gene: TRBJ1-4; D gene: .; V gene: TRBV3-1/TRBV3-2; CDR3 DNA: TGTGCCAGCAGCCAAGAGGCAGACAATTGGAATGAAAAACTGTTTTTT; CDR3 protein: CASSQEADNWNEKLFF
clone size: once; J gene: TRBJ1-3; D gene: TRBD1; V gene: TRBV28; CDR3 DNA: TGTGCCAGCAGTCAAGGGACAGGGTTGGTCAGCTCTGGAAACACCATATATTTT; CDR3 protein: CASSQGTGLVSSGNTIYF
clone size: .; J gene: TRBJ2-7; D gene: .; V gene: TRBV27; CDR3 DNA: TGTGCCAGCAAGGGGCGCTGGGTCCACGAGCAGTACTTC; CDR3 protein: CASKGRWVHEQYF
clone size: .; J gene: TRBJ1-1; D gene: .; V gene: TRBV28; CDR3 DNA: TGTGCCAGCACTACGTCGGGACACTTTTTCGCTGAAGCTTTCTTT; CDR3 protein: CASTTSGHFFAEAFF
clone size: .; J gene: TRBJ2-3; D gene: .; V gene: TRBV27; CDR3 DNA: TGTGCCAGCAGTTCCAATACAGATACGCAGTATTTT; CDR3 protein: CASSSNTDTQYF
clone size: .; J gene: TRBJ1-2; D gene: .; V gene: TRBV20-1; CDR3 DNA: TGCAGTGCTCCCAGGGCCGAAGGCTACACCTTC; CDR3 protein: CSAPRAEGYTF
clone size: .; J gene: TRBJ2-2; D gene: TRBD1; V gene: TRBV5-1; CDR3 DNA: TGCGCCAGCAGCCCGGACAGGGGAGGGGCCGGGGAGCTGTTTTTT; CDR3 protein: CASSPDRGGAGELFF
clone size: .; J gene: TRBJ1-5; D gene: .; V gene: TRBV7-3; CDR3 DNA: TGTGCCAGCAGCTTAAACGGGTGGGATCAGCCCCAGCATTTT; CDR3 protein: CASSLNGWDQPQHF
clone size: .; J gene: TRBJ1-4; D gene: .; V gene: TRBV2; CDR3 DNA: TGTGCCAGCAGTGACAGGGTTGCTAATGAAAAACTGTTTTTT; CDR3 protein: CASSDRVANEKLFF
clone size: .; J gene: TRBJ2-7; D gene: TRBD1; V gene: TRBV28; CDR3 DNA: TGTGCCAGCAGTCCGTGGGACAGGAGCTCCTACGAGCAGTACTTC; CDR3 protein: CASSPWDRSSYEQYF
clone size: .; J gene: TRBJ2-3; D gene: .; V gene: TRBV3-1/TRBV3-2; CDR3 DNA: TGTGCCAGCAGCCAAGGGGACTCCTTTACCACAGATACGCAGTATTTT; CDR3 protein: CASSQGDSFTTDTQYF
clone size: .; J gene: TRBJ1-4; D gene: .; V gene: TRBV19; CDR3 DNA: TGTGCCAGTAGTGAGCGGGAAAAACTGTTTTTT; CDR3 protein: CASSEREKLFF